The clone carrying this T cell receptor (beta chain) was found a few times. Participant-given clinical history determined each cohort assignment. This record comes from a study of blood T cell repertoires in COVID-19. Germline CDR1 and CDR2: SNHLY and FYNNEI. Trimming took off 6 bases at V and 5 bases at J, with 9 bases between the two ends. The CDR3 covers 12 residues. As originally analysed: Reference gene primer amplification in the assay estimated nucleated cell counts. TCRdb's table, derived via immunoSEQ multiplex PCR, lists solely in-frame clones and lacks some. From that table come the V and J calls and clone size; the DNA was used to work out D and trimming. The data show under 250,000 clones, around 89% seen once.

This TCR was recovered from a woman between 18 and 29 years old in a cohort exposed to, infected with or recovered from COVID-19 (not recorded which). The source material was PBMCs or T cells enriched from blood (not recorded which). This chain links TRBV2 with TRBJ2-3; D gene unclear. This CDR3 is CASRSTGDTQYF. CDR3 nucleotide sequence: TGTGCCAGCAGATCCACGGGAGATACGCAGTATTTT.